The table lists the clone carrying this T cell receptor (beta chain) with many counts. Its antigen remains unknown. The source of the sample is a study of T cells after yellow fever vaccination. Study observations and caveats: In post-booster samples, most primary-vaccination clones reappeared (under 98% CD4, around 87% CD8). Overall, a small share of clonotypes was seen in both CD4 and CD8 compartments.

For TCR, cDNA came from 5'RACE template switching, which added a universal primer site and UMIs. TCRdb itself ran the 5' RACE reads through MiXCR, one entry per CDR3 protein. The sample holds about 320,000 distinct CDR3 sequences, roughly 4.3% seen once. Germline CDR1 reads MNHEY; CDR2 reads SVGEGT. J lost 13 bases, V lost 6 bases, and 10 bases had no gene match. This CDR3 has 15 residues. The source of this sequence is a man aged 18 to 30 who received the YFV17D yellow fever vaccine. The source material was PBMCs, sampled 15 days after the yellow fever booster vaccination. The chain links TRBV6-2 or TRBV6-3 to TRBJ2-1; 15 bases are shared with TRBD2. The CDR3 DNA follows: TGTGCCAGCAGGAGGACTAGCGGGGGGGGGTCCGAACAGTTCTTC. It is translated as CASRRTSGGGSEQFF.